The entry that follows covers one T cell receptor (beta chain) sequence. Its specific antigen is unknown. No per-base quality is available; no much larger clone lies one base away. The sample is drawn from a study of yellow fever vaccine responses in identical twins (dated 2018 in TCRdb). For context, the study as a whole: In the study, vaccine-responding T cell clones were precisely tracked in identical twins.

What the research found in general, with its limitations: The authors reported that the T cell response to vaccination in identical twins appeared partly convergent and partly personalized.

The library was prepared using RT-PCR. The instrument was an Illumina HiSeq 2500. TCRdb trimmed the raw reads at Q25, called clones with MiXCR and kept productive beta chains. Rows with a matching CDR3 protein are joined into one entry that keeps the most common DNA and genes. Recorded for this sample are about 4,700 distinct CDR3 sequences; roughly 91% of them occurred a single time. Approximately 2% of the sample is in the top ten clones. CDR1 is given as SQVTM and CDR2 as ANQGSEA, both from the germline V gene. Inclusive of the bounding cysteine and phenylalanine, the CDR3 is 12 residues long. Only the CDR3 portion is preserved as DNA: 36 bases, with reading frame beginning at the first base. V is shortened by 4 bases, J by 0 bases, and the region joining them spans 7 bases.

The sequences come from T cells from blood (PBMCs), unsorted or a sorted subset (not recorded which), collected before or after yellow fever vaccination (not recorded which). The rearrangement combines TRBV29-1 with TRBJ2-7; no D gene can be assigned with confidence. This receptor was identified in a woman aged 18-29 years who received the yellow fever vaccine. Donor details come from another sample of the same person, matched by shared clones. The CDR3 loop reads CSVAVGSYEQYF. At the DNA level, the sequence is TGCAGCGTTGCTGTTGGCTCCTACGAGCAGTACTTC.